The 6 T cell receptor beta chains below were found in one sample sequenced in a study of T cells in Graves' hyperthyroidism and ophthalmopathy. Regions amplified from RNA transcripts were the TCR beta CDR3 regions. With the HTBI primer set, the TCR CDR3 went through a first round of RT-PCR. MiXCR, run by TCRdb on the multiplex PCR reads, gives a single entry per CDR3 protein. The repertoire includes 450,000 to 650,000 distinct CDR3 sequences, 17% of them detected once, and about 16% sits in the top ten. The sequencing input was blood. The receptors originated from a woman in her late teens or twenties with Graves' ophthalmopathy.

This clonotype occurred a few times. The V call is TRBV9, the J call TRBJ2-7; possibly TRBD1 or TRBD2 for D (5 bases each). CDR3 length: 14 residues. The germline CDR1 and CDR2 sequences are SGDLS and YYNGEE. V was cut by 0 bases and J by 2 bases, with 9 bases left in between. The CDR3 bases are TGTGCCAGCAGCGTAGTGGGGGAGACCTACGAGCAGTACTTC. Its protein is CASSVVGETYEQYF.

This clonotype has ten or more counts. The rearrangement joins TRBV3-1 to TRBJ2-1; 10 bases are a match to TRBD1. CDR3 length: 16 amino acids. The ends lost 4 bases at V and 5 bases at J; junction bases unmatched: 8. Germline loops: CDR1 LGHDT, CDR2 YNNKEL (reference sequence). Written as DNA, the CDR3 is TGTGCCAGCAGCCCCCGGACCGGGACAGGGGACAATGAGCAGTTCTTC. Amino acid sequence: CASSPRTGTGDNEQFF.

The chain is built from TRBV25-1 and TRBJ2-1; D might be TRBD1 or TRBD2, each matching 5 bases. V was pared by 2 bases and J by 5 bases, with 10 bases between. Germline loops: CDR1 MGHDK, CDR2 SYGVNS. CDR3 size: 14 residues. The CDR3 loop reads CASSEPRDHNEQFF. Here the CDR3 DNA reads TGTGCCAGCAGTGAACCGAGGGACCACAATGAGCAGTTCTTC.

The CDR3 DNA reads TGTGCCAGTAGTACCAAGCGGGGGCAAGGGGAGCTGTTTTTT. Its translation: CASSTKRGQGELFF. V is TRBV19 and J is TRBJ2-2; 8 bases line up with TRBD2. This CDR3 contains 14 residues. The trim removed 4 bases at V and 8 bases at J, leaving 6 bases unmatched. Germline V gene lookup returns CDR1 LNHDA and CDR2 SQIVND (reference sequence). The full variable domain, with the rest looked up from reference TRBV19 and TRBJ2-2, is DGGITQSPKYLFRKEGQNVTLSCEQNLNHDAMYWYRQDPGQGLRLIYYSQIVNDFQKGDIAEGYSVSREKKESFPLTVTSAQKNPTAFYLCASSTKRGQGELFFGEGSRLTVL.

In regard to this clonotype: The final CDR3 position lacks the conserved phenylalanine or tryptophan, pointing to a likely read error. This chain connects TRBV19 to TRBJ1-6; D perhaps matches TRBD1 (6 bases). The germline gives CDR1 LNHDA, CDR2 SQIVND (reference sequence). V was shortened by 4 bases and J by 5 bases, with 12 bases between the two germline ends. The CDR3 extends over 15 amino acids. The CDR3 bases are TGTGCCAGTAGTAGCCTACAGGGTGATAATTCACCCCTCCACTTG. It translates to CASSSLQGDNSPLHL.

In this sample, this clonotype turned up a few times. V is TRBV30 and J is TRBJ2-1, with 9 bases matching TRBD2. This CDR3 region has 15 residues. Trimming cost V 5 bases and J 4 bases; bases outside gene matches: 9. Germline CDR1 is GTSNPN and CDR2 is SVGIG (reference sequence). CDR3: CAWAPHSGSYNEQFF. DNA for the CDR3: TGTGCCTGGGCCCCCCATAGCGGGAGTTACAATGAGCAGTTCTTC. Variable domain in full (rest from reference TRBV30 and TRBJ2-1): SQTIHQWPATLVQPVGSPLSLECTVEGTSNPNLYWYRQAAGRGLQLLFYSVGIGQISSEVPQNLSASRPQDRQFILSSKKLLLSDSGFYLCAWAPHSGSYNEQFFGPGTRLTVL.